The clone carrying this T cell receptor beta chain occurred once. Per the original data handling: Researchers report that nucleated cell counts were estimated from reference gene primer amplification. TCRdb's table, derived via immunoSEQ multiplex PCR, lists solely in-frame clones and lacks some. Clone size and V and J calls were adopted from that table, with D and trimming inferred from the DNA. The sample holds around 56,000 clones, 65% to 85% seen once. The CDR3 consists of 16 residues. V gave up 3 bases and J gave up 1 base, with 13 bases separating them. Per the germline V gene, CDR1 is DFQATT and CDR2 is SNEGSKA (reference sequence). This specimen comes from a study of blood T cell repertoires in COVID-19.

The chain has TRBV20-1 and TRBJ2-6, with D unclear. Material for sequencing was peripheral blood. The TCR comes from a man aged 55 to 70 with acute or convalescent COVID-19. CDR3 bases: TGCAGTGCTAGTGGAGAACGAAAATCTGGGGCCAACGTCCTGACTTTC. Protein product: CSASGERKSGANVLTF.